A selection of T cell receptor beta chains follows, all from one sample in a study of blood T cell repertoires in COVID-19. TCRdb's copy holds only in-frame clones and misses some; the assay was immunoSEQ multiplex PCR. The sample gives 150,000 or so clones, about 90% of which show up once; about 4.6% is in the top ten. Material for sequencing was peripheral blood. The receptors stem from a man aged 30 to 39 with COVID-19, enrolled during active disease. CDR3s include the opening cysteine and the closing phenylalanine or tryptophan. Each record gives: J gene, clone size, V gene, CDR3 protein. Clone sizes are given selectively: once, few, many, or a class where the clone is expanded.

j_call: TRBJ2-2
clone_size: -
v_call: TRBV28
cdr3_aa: CASRPQGPGELFF

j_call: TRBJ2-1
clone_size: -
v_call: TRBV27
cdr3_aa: CASSLETGPMKQFF

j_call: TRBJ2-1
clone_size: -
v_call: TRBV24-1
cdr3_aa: CATSDPTGDEQFF

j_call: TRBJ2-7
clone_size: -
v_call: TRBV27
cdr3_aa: CASSWGGGTYEQYF

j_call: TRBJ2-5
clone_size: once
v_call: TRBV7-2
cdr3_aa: CASSLVPQGPRQETQYF

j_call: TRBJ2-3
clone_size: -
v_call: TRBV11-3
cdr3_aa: CASSLGVSTDTQYF

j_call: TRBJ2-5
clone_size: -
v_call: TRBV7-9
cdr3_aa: CASSLGSSRGETQYF

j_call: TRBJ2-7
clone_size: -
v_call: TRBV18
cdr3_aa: CASSPVTDTYEQYF

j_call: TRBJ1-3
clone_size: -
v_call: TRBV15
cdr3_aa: CATSPGQGQIRNTIYF

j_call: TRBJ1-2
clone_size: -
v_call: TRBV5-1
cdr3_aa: CASSPRTGTGTTYGYTF

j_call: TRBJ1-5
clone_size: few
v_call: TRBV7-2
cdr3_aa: CASSDRVYSNQPQHF

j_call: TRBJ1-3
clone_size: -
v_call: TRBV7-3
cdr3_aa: CASSLQGLGSGNTIYF

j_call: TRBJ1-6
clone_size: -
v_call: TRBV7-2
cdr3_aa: CASSVDSSNSPLHF

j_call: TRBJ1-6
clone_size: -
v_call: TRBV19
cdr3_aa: CASSIAGDYSYNSPLHF

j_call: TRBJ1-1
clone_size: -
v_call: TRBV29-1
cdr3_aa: CSVDRGSAEAFF

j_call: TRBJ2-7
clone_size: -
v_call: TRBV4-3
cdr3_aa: CASSLSPGQGGHEQYF

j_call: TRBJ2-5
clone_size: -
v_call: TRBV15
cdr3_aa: CATSRDPLAETQYF

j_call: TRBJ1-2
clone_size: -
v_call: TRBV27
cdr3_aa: CASRGGGYGYTF

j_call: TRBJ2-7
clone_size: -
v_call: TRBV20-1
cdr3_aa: CSASLQGREQYF

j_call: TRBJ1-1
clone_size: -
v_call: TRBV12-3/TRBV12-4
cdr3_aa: CASSLAGDEAFF

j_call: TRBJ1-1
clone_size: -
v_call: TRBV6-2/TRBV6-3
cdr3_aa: CASSYSRGAFF

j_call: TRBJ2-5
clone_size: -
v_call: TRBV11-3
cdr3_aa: CASSLTSGPQETQYF

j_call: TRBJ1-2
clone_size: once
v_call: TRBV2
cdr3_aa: CASSGQAYGYTF

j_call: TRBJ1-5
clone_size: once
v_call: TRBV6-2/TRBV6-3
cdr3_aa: CASSFELGGSNQPQHF

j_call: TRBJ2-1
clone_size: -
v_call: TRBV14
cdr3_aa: CASSLGLAAGNEQFF